The following is a T cell receptor beta chain sequence with its context. This entry belongs to a study of blood T cell repertoires in COVID-19. About the research overall: Sample material is recorded as cDNA or gDNA derived from T cells, B-cell-depleted T cells, or PBMCs.

Original methodology: Reference gene primer amplification yielded estimated nucleated cell counts. Profiling relied on immunoSEQ multiplex PCR, and the TCRdb table lists in-frame clones only, not all of them. V, J and clone size were drawn from that table, and D and trimming were deduced from the DNA. The top ten hold 2.5% to 3% of the sample, which has more than 110,000 clones, about 89% seen once. The CDR3 runs to 14 residues. Per the germline V gene, CDR1 is SGHVS and CDR2 is FQNEAQ. V gave up 3 bases and J gave up 1 base; unmatched junction bases: 1. The chain employs TRBV7-8 and TRBJ1-1, with 8 bases identical to TRBD1. The clonotype comes from a man in his sixties with active or convalescent COVID-19. Sequencing used peripheral blood. CDR3 sequence reads: CASSFGQGNTEAFF. The CDR3 region has the DNA TGTGCCAGCAGCTTCGGACAGGGGAACACTGAAGCTTTCTTT.